This T cell receptor beta chain was recovered during a study of shared clonotypes between healthy human individuals (dated by TCRdb to about 2020). A note on the overall study: Three men and a couple of women, aged 18 to 49 years, made up the cohort. Per donor, three plates each were used for CD4 naive and CD4 memory, two for CD8 naive, and one for CD8 memory. To estimate repertoire size and how much clonotype sharing occurs between individuals, the study deeply sequenced the blood TCR repertoires of five healthy adults. Libraries were prepared and TCR repertoires were sequenced by different laboratories using diverse techniques, in order to increase sequencing depth and limit assay-specific biases. Each donor's leukapheresis produced roughly between roughly 0.85 and 9.5 billion PBMCs. The study at large found these results: Only blood was sampled, and tissue TCR repertoires likely differ from those in blood. The genetic and exposure-history diversity represented was limited by the small number of donors. Pairwise subsampling indicated that sequencing depth was expected to affect the degree of clonotype sharing among donors. When several donors were compared, the shared fraction of clonotypes was around 5.1% for naive CD4, approximately 3.3% for naive CD8, roughly 2.5% for memory CD4, and 0.4% for memory CD8. Even with the large sequencing depth, rarefaction of the sorted-subset datasets indicated that sequencing was incomplete. Compared with non-shared clonotypes, clonotypes shared by all four sorted-subset donors had higher generation probabilities. Larger estimated clonotype richness was generally found for naive subsets than for memory subsets.

For the CD8 naive samples, CD45RO-negative cells were positively selected for CCR7, yielding a CD45RA+CCR7+ population from which TemRA cells were excluded. The donors were healthy, HIV-negative adults with no recently reported acute infections or vaccinations. Only Caucasian adults living in Nashville, Tennessee, USA were represented among the donors. After blood collection by leukapheresis, PBMCs were isolated using Ficoll-Histopaque density gradient centrifugation and then cryopreserved in the vapor phase of liquid nitrogen. Purity and quantity of every magnetically sorted T cell population were checked by analytical flow cytometry. Each sorted fraction had its genomic DNA isolated and then quantified by UV absorbance on a Nanodrop 2000c. As regards this clone: The specificity of this receptor is unknown. There are no base qualities to consult, and no much larger clone falls within one base.

Looking up the germline V gene (reference sequence) yields CDR1 SGHNT and CDR2 YYREEE. The germline V and J ends show losses of 4 bases and 5 bases respectively, and no gene match explains 17 bases of the junction. Counted from cysteine to phenylalanine, this CDR3 has 17 amino acids. Kept here is only the CDR3 DNA, which spans 51 bases and is read in frame from base 1. Using the deep immunoSEQ assay, multiplex PCR amplified TCR CDR3 regions from genomic DNA. Genomic DNA extracted from each cell subset was distributed evenly over all wells of several immunoSEQ 96-well plates, and each plate served as one replicate. For sorted subsets, about 220 ng of genomic DNA, equivalent to around 30,000 T cell genomes, went into each replicate PCR. Purified libraries were quantified with a Qubit 3.0 fluorometer, sized on a Bioanalyzer 2100, and re-quantified with the KAPA Library Quantification kit. Each immunoSEQ 96-well plate was sequenced on its own single-read 150-cycle Illumina NextSeq 550 flow cell. For the original study's pipeline: Because the immunoSEQ output held only junctional sequences and lacked quality scores, the filtering could not match the filtering applied to full-length reads. Sequences were annotated with PyIR, a Python wrapper for IgBLAST v1.9, and V/J genes and CDR3 were assigned using IMGT germline references. Reads with weak V/J assignments (E-value above 1e-6), missing CDR3, stop codons, out-of-frame junctions, or ambiguous translated residues were removed. V3J clonotypes were defined as sequences sharing the same inferred V gene, J gene, and CDR3 amino acid sequence. Percentage overlap between repertoires was computed as shared unique clonotypes divided by the size of the smaller repertoire. RTK rarefaction, the Chao1 estimator, and Recon v2.1 estimates of unobserved clonotypes were used to assess repertoire richness. Generation probabilities for all TCRbeta clonotypes obtained by the gDNA method from a few donors were computed using OLGA. As stored in TCRdb, this immuneACCESS dataset retains in-frame rearrangements with V and J assigned. A fraction of the clones does not appear; measured against another copy, unresolved V genes explain less than half of the discrepancy, and the remainder lacks a known reason. D and trimming were read from the DNA, whereas the V and J calls and clone size are those reported in that table. The sample table lists about 1.9 million clones, 90% to 95% of them with a count of one. Together, the top ten hold about 1.7% of the sample.

The rearranged chain carries TRBV5-4 and TRBJ2-7, with 8 junctional bases fitting TRBD2. The sequence was obtained from a man aged 18 to 30 in good health. Some clones in this sample may be carry-over from other donors' samples. The sequencing sample was made of naive CD8+ T cells from PBMCs. Sample cell subset or site, as interpreted from the label and publication: CD45RA+CCR7+. Here is the DNA: TGTGCCAGCAGCCCGGAGGGGGGCGGGAGGAGGACCAACGAGCAGTACTTC. It codes for CASSPEGGGRRTNEQYF.